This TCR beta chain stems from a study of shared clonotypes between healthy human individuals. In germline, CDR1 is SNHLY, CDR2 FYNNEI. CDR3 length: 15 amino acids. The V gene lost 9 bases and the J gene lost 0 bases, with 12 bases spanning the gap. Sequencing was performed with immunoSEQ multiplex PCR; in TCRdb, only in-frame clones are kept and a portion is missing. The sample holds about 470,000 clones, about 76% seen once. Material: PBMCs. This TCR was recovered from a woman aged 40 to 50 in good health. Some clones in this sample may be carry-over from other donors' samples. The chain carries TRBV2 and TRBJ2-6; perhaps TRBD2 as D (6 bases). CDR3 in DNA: TGTGCCAGTGGGCGGGAATTCTCTGGGGCCAACGTCCTGACTTTC. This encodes CASGREFSGANVLTF.